A selection of T cell receptor beta chains follows, all from one sample in a study of T-cell reconstitution after alpha-beta-depleted transplantation in children. MiXCR was run by TCRdb on the PCR reads, yielding one entry per CDR3 protein. The sample lists approximately 240,000 distinct CDR3 sequences; about a tenth were seen once. The sequencing here drew on PBMCs from the stem cell graft donor, taken from the stem cell graft. The source is a human donor who donated a stem cell graft to a child with acute lymphoblastic leukemia. Both conserved end residues are part of each CDR3. D genes are given only for firm matches. Clone size, where shown, is once, few, many, or a class for clones that have expanded.

clone size	V gene	D gene	CDR3 length	J gene	CDR3 DNA	CDR3 protein
-	TRBV21-1	-	17	TRBJ2-2	TGTGCCAGCAGCAAAGGACAACAGGCGGAGAACACCGGGGAGCTGTTTTTT	CASSKGQQAENTGELFF
-	TRBV11-2	-	14	TRBJ1-1	TGTGCCAGCAGCTTAGATTTCGGCAGCTCTGAAGCTTTCTTT	CASSLDFGSSEAFF
many	TRBV12-3/TRBV12-4	TRBD1	14	TRBJ2-7	TGTGCCAGCAGTACGGGACAGGGTGGTTCCGAGCAGTACTTC	CASSTGQGGSEQYF
-	TRBV5-1	-	15	TRBJ2-1	TGCGCCAGCAGCTCTGACTTCCGCAACCTTGATGAGCAGTTCTTC	CASSSDFRNLDEQFF
medium-sized	TRBV29-1	-	11	TRBJ1-4	TGCAGCGTTTTTCTTAATGAAAAACTGTTTTTT	CSVFLNEKLFF
-	TRBV20-1	TRBD2	14	TRBJ2-4	TGCAGTGCTAGAGTCCCAGGCGGGGGAAACATTCAGTACTTC	CSARVPGGGNIQYF
few	TRBV12-2	-	24	TRBJ2-3	TGTGCAAGTCGCTTATTCCTGGCTAGCGGGGGGATGATACTCGGACAAGCTAGCACAGATACGCAGTATTTT	CASRLFLASGGMILGQASTDTQYF
-	TRBV5-1	TRBD1	15	TRBJ1-2	TGCGCCAGCACCCCCCAACCTGGACAGGGGGATGGCTACACCTTC	CASTPQPGQGDGYTF
-	TRBV15	-	14	TRBJ2-7	TGTGCCACCAGCAGAGATCCGGGGAACTACGAGCAGTACTTC	CATSRDPGNYEQYF
-	TRBV27	TRBD1	12	TRBJ1-2	TGTGCCAGCAAGGGGGCGAGCTATGGCTACACCTTC	CASKGASYGYTF
-	TRBV20-1	-	13	TRBJ1-1	TGCAGTGCTCCTACTCCAGGGGTCACTGAAGCTTTCTTT	CSAPTPGVTEAFF
few	TRBV7-2	-	14	TRBJ2-7	TGTGCCAGCAGCCCGGCACCCTTTTCGTTCGAGCAGTACTTC	CASSPAPFSFEQYF
many	TRBV7-9	-	13	TRBJ2-7	TGTGCCAGCAGCCAGACCGGGAACTACGAGCAGTACTTC	CASSQTGNYEQYF
-	TRBV18	TRBD2	15	TRBJ2-7	TGTGCCAGCTCAGGAACTAGCGGGGGCATGTACGAGCAGTACTTC	CASSGTSGGMYEQYF
few	TRBV7-9	-	15	TRBJ2-1	TGTGCCAGCAGCTCCGGGCCGAGCTCCTACAATGAGCAGTTCTTC	CASSSGPSSYNEQFF
many	TRBV6-5	-	15	TRBJ1-2	TGTGCCAGCAGTTATTCACGAGGGGGATCCTATGGCTACACCTTC	CASSYSRGGSYGYTF
few	TRBV7-9	-	16	TRBJ1-3	TGTGCCAGCAGCTTAGCCGAATCGAAGTATGGAAACACCATATATTTT	CASSLAESKYGNTIYF
-	TRBV25-1	-	15	TRBJ2-7	TGTGCCAGCAGTGAACTCCCGGATCCCCCCTACGAGCAGTACTTC	CASSELPDPPYEQYF
-	TRBV7-2	TRBD1	13	TRBJ2-5	TGTGCCAGCAGCCGGGACAGGGTAGAGACCCAGTACTTC	CASSRDRVETQYF
few	TRBV27	-	11	TRBJ2-1	TGTGCCAGCAGTTCCTGGAATGAGCAGTTCTTC	CASSSWNEQFF
few	TRBV12-3/TRBV12-4	-	17	TRBJ1-5	TGTGCCAGCAGCCCCGCCCCCACATCGGATAGCAATCAGCCCCAGCATTTT	CASSPAPTSDSNQPQHF
-	TRBV27	-	16	TRBJ2-2	TGTGCCAGCAGTTTCGGGGGGACAGACTACACCGGGGAGCTGTTTTTT	CASSFGGTDYTGELFF
-	TRBV30	-	12	TRBJ2-5	TGTGCCTGGAAGCTTCGGGGAGAGACCCAGTACTTC	CAWKLRGETQYF
many	TRBV7-9	-	11	TRBJ1-1	TGTGCCAGCAGCTTAGAGACTGAAGCTTTCTTT	CASSLETEAFF
many	TRBV7-9	-	16	TRBJ2-1	TGTGCCAGCAGCTTAGTAGGAGGGCACTCCTACAATGAGCAGTTCTTC	CASSLVGGHSYNEQFF
many	TRBV5-1	TRBD1	17	TRBJ1-1	TGCGCCAGCAGCTCTCCGGGACAGGGACCTTTGAACACTGAAGCTTTCTTT	CASSSPGQGPLNTEAFF
-	TRBV5-5	TRBD1	14	TRBJ1-5	TGTGCCAGCAGCTTGGAACAGGGGAAACAGCCCCAGCATTTT	CASSLEQGKQPQHF
-	TRBV11-2	-	15	TRBJ2-7	TGTGCCAGCAGCTTAGTCGGGGCGGAATCCTACGAGCAGTACTTC	CASSLVGAESYEQYF
few	TRBV5-1	-	13	TRBJ2-7	TGCGCCAGCAGCTTGGAAGGCCAAGGCGAGCAGTACTTC	CASSLEGQGEQYF
-	TRBV7-8	TRBD1	17	TRBJ1-6	TGTGCCAGCAGCCCAGGAATAGGACAGGGATTTAATTCACCCCTCCACTTT	CASSPGIGQGFNSPLHF
-	TRBV27	TRBD1	14	TRBJ2-7	TGTGCCAGCCGATTGGGCAGGGGGCCCTACGAGCAGTACTTC	CASRLGRGPYEQYF
many	TRBV5-1	-	13	TRBJ2-2	TGCGCCAGCAGCTTGGGAGACACCGGGGAGCTGTTTTTT	CASSLGDTGELFF
few	TRBV20-1	TRBD1	14	TRBJ1-1	TGCAGTGCTAGCCACAGGGGGCTTGGGGCTGAAGCTTTCTTT	CSASHRGLGAEAFF
few	TRBV6-1	TRBD1	15	TRBJ1-2	TGTGCCAGCAGTGACAGGGGGTACTTGGCGAGAGGCTACACCTTC	CASSDRGYLARGYTF
-	TRBV15	-	16	TRBJ1-1	TGTGCCACCAGCAGAGATAGGTGGGATGGGGTTACTGAAGCTTTCTTT	CATSRDRWDGVTEAFF
few	TRBV3-1	-	15	TRBJ2-2	TGTGCCAGCAGCCAAGGCTGGGGGAACACCGGGGAGCTGTTTTTT	CASSQGWGNTGELFF
many	TRBV21-1	-	18	TRBJ1-1	TGTGCCAGCAGAGGGTGCCTCCACCCAGGGGCAATAGACACTGAAGCTTTCTTT	CASRGCLHPGAIDTEAFF
many	TRBV12-3/TRBV12-4	-	15	TRBJ1-2	TGTGCCAGCAGTGTTGTGGACATACCTAACTATGGCTACACCTTC	CASSVVDIPNYGYTF
-	TRBV2	-	17	TRBJ1-5	TGTGCCAGCAGGGGGGATTTTGGGGAGTATAGCAATCAGCCCCAGCATTTT	CASRGDFGEYSNQPQHF